The subject of this entry is one TCR beta chain. Antigen: not known. The data were taken from a study of graft-versus-host responses after intestinal transplantation. Looking at the study overall: Recipients obtained multivisceral, liver-intestinal, or isolated intestinal transplants.

Study-level points and caveats: Circulating GvH clones peaking coincided with falling HvG clones soon after transplant.

The CDR3 extends over 14 amino acids. Trimming cost V 7 bases and J 3 bases, with 10 bases left between them. Looked up from germline, CDR1 is WSHSY and CDR2 is SAAADI. Here immunoSEQ multiplex PCR was the method, and the copy in TCRdb shows in-frame clones only, minus some. The sample yields under 150,000 clones, 85% to 95% seen once. This clonotype was obtained from a human donor who received an intestinal transplant. The chain has TRBV10-2 and TRBJ2-6; the D gene could be TRBD1 or TRBD2 (6 bases each). Material: unstimulated CD4+ T cells sorted from spleen or lymph node cells, obtained before intestinal transplant. The chain's CDR3 is CASTGGFGANVLTF. The CDR3 region has the DNA TGCGCCAGCACCGGGGGCTTTGGGGCCAACGTCCTGACTTTC.